What follows are 17 T cell receptor beta chains derived from one specimen sequenced in a study of cytomegalovirus exposure and HLA in healthy donors. 60 Vbeta and 13 Jbeta primers were used in PCR. Sequencing was performed with immunoSEQ multiplex PCR; in TCRdb, only in-frame clones are kept and a portion is missing. The repertoire consists of some 150,000 clones, with about 80% occurring once and the leading ten covering 1.5% to 2%. Material for sequencing was PBMCs. The receptors originated from a woman aged 40-49 years in good health and CMV-seronegative.

The rearrangement joins TRBV28 to TRBJ1-3, with a weak D call TRBD1 (6 bases). Trimming cost V 6 bases and J 0 bases, with 12 bases left between them. CDR1 MDHEN and CDR2 SYDVKM come from the germline V gene. The CDR3 runs 15 residues. CDR3 loop: CASRPDSISGNTIYF. In DNA form, the CDR3 reads TGTGCCAGCAGGCCGGACAGTATCTCTGGAAACACCATATATTTT.

The chain links TRBV10-1 to TRBJ2-7; weak D call: TRBD2 (6 bases). Trimming shortened V by 2 bases and J by 6 bases, and 20 bases separated the two germline ends. The CDR3 has 16 residues. Germline CDR1 reads WNHNN; CDR2 reads SYGVQD (reference sequence). CDR3 region: CASSEDGGWTKREQYF. The CDR3 nucleotides read TGCGCCAGCAGTGAGGATGGTGGGTGGACTAAACGCGAGCAGTACTTC.

The chain uses TRBV7-2 and TRBJ2-7, with 8 bases lining up with TRBD2. Germline values: CDR1 SGHTA, CDR2 FQGNSA. This CDR3 is built from 18 residues. Trimming at V came to 0 bases and at J to 0 bases, leaving 10 bases not matched to a gene. CDR3: CASSLATKIAGPSYEQYF. Here the CDR3 DNA reads TGTGCCAGCAGCTTAGCCACCAAGATAGCGGGACCCTCCTACGAGCAGTACTTC.

The J gene is TRBJ2-7, the V gene TRBV19; no firm D call. Germline values: CDR1 LNHDA, CDR2 SQIVND (reference sequence). This CDR3 region has 13 residues. Trimming took off 5 bases at V and 1 base at J, with 9 bases between the two ends. CDR3 sequence: CASSPEISYEQYF. The CDR3, as DNA: TGTGCCAGTAGTCCCGAGATATCCTACGAGCAGTACTTC.

This clone was counted ten times or more. The V and J genes are TRBV4-1 and TRBJ2-2, with TRBD2 identical over 11 bases. This CDR3 is built from 14 residues. V lost 4 bases, J lost 7 bases, and 2 bases stayed unmatched. Germline lookup yields CDR1 MGHRA and CDR2 YSYEKL. CDR3 nucleotide sequence: TGCGCCAGCAGCCTAGCGGGAGGGGGCGGGGAGCTGTTTTTT. It is translated as CASSLAGGGGELFF.

The chain couples TRBV28 to TRBJ2-5; 7 positions agree with TRBD2. Looked up from germline, CDR1 is MDHEN and CDR2 is SYDVKM. The CDR3 totals 19 residues. V lost 4 bases and J lost 0; bases outside the gene matches: 17. This CDR3 is CASSWLTSITPHNQETQYF. The CDR3 DNA follows: TGTGCCAGCAGTTGGCTGACTAGCATCACCCCCCATAACCAAGAGACCCAGTACTTC. The full variable domain, its missing parts supplied by reference TRBV28 and TRBJ2-5, is DVKVTQSSRYLVKRTGEKVFLECVQDMDHENMFWYRQDPGLGLRLIYFSYDVKMKEKGDIPEGYSVSREKKERFSLILESASTNQTSMYLCASSWLTSITPHNQETQYFGPGTRLLVL.

The V and J genes are TRBV4-3 and TRBJ2-5; a weak D match, TRBD1 (5 bases). Trimming stripped 0 bases from V and 7 bases from J, with 6 bases between. Germline V gives CDR1 LGHNA, CDR2 YSLEER. The CDR3 length is 12 residues. The CDR3 region has the DNA TGCGCCAGCAGCCAAGATAGGGGGACCCAGTACTTC. Protein product: CASSQDRGTQYF.

This clone was recorded only once. V gene TRBV9 combines with J gene TRBJ2-1; D is uncertain. V was pared by 0 bases and J by 8 bases, with 12 bases between. CDR1 and CDR2 (germline): SGDLS, YYNGEE. This CDR3 has 14 residues. CDR3 region: CASSVVPGFDEQFF. CDR3 nucleotides: TGTGCCAGCAGCGTAGTGCCCGGGTTTGATGAGCAGTTCTTC.

DNA for the CDR3: TGTGCCAGCAGTGACGTCCCAGGTCTAAATAATTCACCCCTCCACTTT. This gives the protein CASSDVPGLNNSPLHF. V gene TRBV6-1 combines with J gene TRBJ1-6; D is unclear. The CDR3 has 16 residues. V lost 3 bases and J 5 bases, leaving 14 bases between the germline ends. The germline gives CDR1 MNHNS, CDR2 SASEGT.

V and J are TRBV14 and TRBJ2-5, with D possibly TRBD2 on 5 matching bases. Germline lookup yields CDR1 SGHDN and CDR2 FVKESK. The CDR3 runs 16 residues. V was pared by 0 bases and J by 5 bases, with 16 bases between. The DNA for the CDR3 is TGTGCCAGCAGCCAAGATTGGGCGGGTGTGTTGGAGACCCAGTACTTC. Protein: CASSQDWAGVLETQYF.

The V and J genes are TRBV19 and TRBJ1-1; no clear D. V lost 3 bases and J 5 bases, leaving 13 bases between the germline ends. The CDR3 sequence is 14 residues long. Germline V CDR1 and CDR2: LNHDA, SQIVND (reference sequence). The DNA of the CDR3 is TGTGCCAGTAGTATTCAGGCCCGGGAGACTGAAGCTTTCTTT. Translated, it gives CASSIQARETEAFF. The full variable domain, rest sourced from reference TRBV19 and TRBJ1-1, is DGGITQSPKYLFRKEGQNVTLSCEQNLNHDAMYWYRQDPGQGLRLIYYSQIVNDFQKGDIAEGYSVSREKKESFPLTVTSAQKNPTAFYLCASSIQARETEAFFGQGTRLTVV.

The J gene is TRBJ1-2, the V gene TRBV28; 8 positions agree with TRBD1. Germline V gene sequence: CDR1 MDHEN, CDR2 SYDVKM. The length of the CDR3 is 16 residues. Germline trimming cut 4 bases from V and 6 bases from J; bases unmatched to any gene: 13. CDR3 sequence reads: CASSSYIFRGLDGYTF. CDR3 bases: TGTGCCAGCAGTTCATATATTTTCAGGGGGCTGGATGGCTACACCTTC.

This clone was seen a single time. The J gene is TRBJ2-1, the V gene TRBV6-1, with 7 bases lining up with TRBD1. CDR3 length: 12 residues. Per germline, CDR1 MNHNS and CDR2 SASEGT. The trim removed 11 bases at V and 7 bases at J, leaving 8 bases unmatched. CDR3 in amino acids: CAASGGWNEQFF. In nucleotides, the CDR3 is TGTGCCGCCTCAGGGGGTTGGAATGAGCAGTTCTTC.

This sequence joins TRBV4-3 and TRBJ2-7; D possibly corresponds to TRBD2 (5 bases). V was shortened by 4 bases and J by 4 bases, with 17 bases between the two germline ends. The CDR3 is made up of 15 amino acids. The V gene's germline CDR1 is LGHNA and CDR2 YSLEER. This chain's CDR3 is CASSLLRVGGYEQYF. CDR3 in DNA: TGCGCCAGCAGCCTCCTGAGGGTAGGAGGATACGAGCAGTACTTC.

This clone was found once. The gene calls are TRBV7-3 and TRBJ2-3; 10 bases align to TRBD2. V was pared by 4 bases and J by 2 bases, with 3 bases of the junction left unmatched. The length of the CDR3 is 15 residues. Germline V CDR1 and CDR2: SGHTA, FQGTGA. The CDR3 DNA reads TGTGCCAGCAGCTCAAGCGGGAGGGACACAGATACGCAGTATTTT. It specifies CASSSSGRDTDTQYF.

J is TRBJ2-7 and V is TRBV6-4; D uncertain. The germline gives CDR1 MRHNA, CDR2 SNTAGT. The CDR3 runs to 13 residues. Trimming cost V 0 bases and J 3 bases, with 6 bases left between them. CDR3 region: CASSDSPGYEQYF. The CDR3 DNA is TGTGCCAGCAGTGACTCGCCAGGCTACGAGCAGTACTTC.

The V call is TRBV5-1, the J call TRBJ2-5; TRBD2 might be the D (6 bases). The CDR3 length is 15 residues. The germline gives CDR1 SGHRS, CDR2 YFSETQ. The germline V and J ends were trimmed by 4 bases and 3 bases, with 16 bases remaining between them. Written as DNA, the CDR3 is TGCGCCAGCAGCACGGGACTCTCTATGGAAGAGACCCAGTACTTC. Its translation is CASSTGLSMEETQYF.